One sample yielded the 20 T cell receptor beta chains listed below, sequenced in a study of cytomegalovirus exposure and HLA in healthy donors. The PCR made use of 60 Vbeta and 13 Jbeta primers. Profiled with immunoSEQ multiplex PCR; TCRdb holds only in-frame clones, not every one. This repertoire shows around 130,000 clones, 65% to 85% found once; its top ten account for roughly 3%. Material for sequencing was PBMCs. These TCRs come from a middle-aged woman in good health and CMV-seropositive.

The chain recombines TRBV27 with TRBJ1-5, with a possible D match to TRBD1 (6 bases). This CDR3 has 14 residues. Germline V CDR1 and CDR2: MNHEY, SMNVEV (reference sequence). The V end lost 4 bases, the J end lost 6 bases, and 13 bases lay between the germline ends. The DNA for the CDR3 is TGTGCCAGCAGTTCCTGGGGGGGGCGTCAGCCCCAGCATTTT. Protein sequence: CASSSWGGRQPQHF.

This chain connects TRBV18 to TRBJ1-1, with a possible D match to TRBD1 (6 bases). This CDR3 has 15 residues. Trimming left V 4 bases short and J 3 bases short, with 15 bases between. CDR1 is KGHSH, CDR2 LQKENI, per germline. CDR3 sequence: CASSLKQGADTEAFF. CDR3 bases: TGTGCCAGCTCACTTAAACAGGGTGCGGACACTGAAGCTTTCTTT.

This chain links TRBV10-3 with TRBJ1-2, with no clear D. This CDR3 is 15 amino acids long. The germline gives CDR1 ENHRY, CDR2 SYGVKD. V lost 1 base to trimming and J lost 0 bases, with 9 bases between them. The CDR3 bases are TGTGCCATCAGTGAGTATGCGCCGACTAACTATGGCTACACCTTC. It is translated as CAISEYAPTNYGYTF.

The chain carries TRBV19 and TRBJ2-3; 9 nucleotides match TRBD2. V shed 5 bases and J 1 base; nucleotides not matched to a gene: 7. The CDR3 is made up of 16 amino acids. The germline CDR1 and CDR2 sequences are LNHDA and SQIVND (reference sequence). The CDR3 spells CASSVSGSSRTDTQYF. For the CDR3, the DNA is TGTGCCAGTAGTGTTAGCGGGAGCAGTCGCACAGATACGCAGTATTTT.

The chain couples TRBV29-1 to TRBJ2-3; TRBD1 agrees at 7 bases. Germline lookup yields CDR1 SQVTM and CDR2 ANQGSEA. V lost 5 bases, J lost 0 bases, and 8 bases stayed unmatched. The CDR3 runs 15 residues. The CDR3 region has the DNA TGCAGCGTTACTGGACAGGTATCTAGCACAGATACGCAGTATTTT. Translation: CSVTGQVSSTDTQYF.

The chain couples TRBV5-6 to TRBJ1-1, with TRBD1 matching 7 bases. Germline loops: CDR1 SGHDT, CDR2 YYEEEE. The CDR3 extends over 14 amino acids. J was trimmed by 4 bases and V by 5 bases; bases with no gene match: 8. The CDR3 nucleotides are TGTGCCAGCAGGGAAGAGGGGGCTGGCACTGAAGCTTTCTTT. Its translation is CASREEGAGTEAFF.

V usage is TRBV28 and J usage is TRBJ1-5, with D perhaps TRBD1 (5 bases). The CDR3 contains 15 residues. Trimming removed 3 bases from V and 7 bases from J, with 16 bases in between. Looked up from germline, CDR1 is MDHEN and CDR2 is SYDVKM. The CDR3 DNA reads as TGTGCCAGCAGTTTTAGTAGGGGAACTTGGCAGCCCCAGCATTTT. This codes for CASSFSRGTWQPQHF.

This chain uses TRBV19 with TRBJ2-1, with TRBD1 matching 7 bases. V was clipped by 5 bases and J by 7 bases; unmatched bases: 11. The V gene's germline CDR1 is LNHDA and CDR2 SQIVND (reference sequence). The CDR3 covers 15 residues. The CDR3 DNA reads TGTGCCAGTAGTTTCCCGGGACAGACAACTAATGAGCAGTTCTTC. Protein: CASSFPGQTTNEQFF.

J is TRBJ2-1 and V is TRBV7-9; 7 bases line up with TRBD2. V was pared by 5 bases and J by 7 bases, with 11 bases of the junction left unmatched. The CDR3 covers 15 residues. Germline V gives CDR1 SEHNR, CDR2 FQNEAQ (reference sequence). CDR3 bases: TGTGCCAGCAGCCTCCGGAGCGGGGTTGATAATGAGCAGTTCTTC. Amino acids: CASSLRSGVDNEQFF.

In this sample, this clone turned up a few times. The chain uses TRBV9 and TRBJ2-1; 15 nucleotides match TRBD2. CDR3 size: 17 residues. The junction had 12 bases not matched to a gene; V was cut back by 7 bases and J by 7 bases. CDR1 and CDR2 from the germline V gene are SGDLS and YYNGEE. CDR3 coding DNA: TGTGCCAGCGCGATAACGTCGGGACTAGCGGGGGGTAATGAGCAGTTCTTC. Translated, it gives CASAITSGLAGGNEQFF.

The chain combines TRBV7-9 with TRBJ1-1; 9 bases fit TRBD1. Germline lookup yields CDR1 SEHNR and CDR2 FQNEAQ (reference sequence). The ends lost 1 base at V and 3 bases at J; junction bases unmatched: 3. This CDR3 is 15 amino acids long. As DNA, the CDR3 is TGTGCCAGCAGCTTAGGGGACAGGGCCGACACTGAAGCTTTCTTT. Encoded protein: CASSLGDRADTEAFF. The full variable domain, in which reference TRBV7-9 and TRBJ1-1 provide the parts outside the CDR3, is DTGVSQNPRHKITKRGQNVTFRCDPISEHNRLYWYRQTLGQGPEFLTYFQNEAQLEKSRLLSDRFSAERPKGSFSTLEIQRTEQGDSAMYLCASSLGDRADTEAFFGQGTRLTVV.

The chain employs TRBV7-2 and TRBJ2-1; perhaps TRBD1 as D (6 bases). Germline CDR1 is SGHTA and CDR2 is FQGNSA. The CDR3 spans 13 residues. Deletions cut 4 bases from V and 4 bases from J, with 8 bases between. The CDR3 DNA sequence: TGTGCCAGCAGCTCGGACAGATACAATGAGCAGTTCTTC. This codes for CASSSDRYNEQFF.

This clone came up once. V is TRBV12-5 and J is TRBJ2-3; 7 bases line up with TRBD2. V lost 4 bases, J lost 5 bases, and 18 bases stayed unmatched. CDR1 and CDR2 (germline): LGHNT, FRNRAP. The CDR3 spans 18 residues. The CDR3 DNA follows: TGTGCTAGTGGTTCGGAAGGACGCGGGCTAGCGGTTCGAGATACGCAGTATTTT. It yields the protein CASGSEGRGLAVRDTQYF.

This clone turned up a few times. The V gene is TRBV19, the J gene TRBJ1-4; 11 bases map to TRBD1. Trimming cost V 7 bases and J 0 bases; bases outside gene matches: 13. CDR1 is LNHDA and CDR2 is SQIVND in the germline V gene (reference sequence). CDR3 length: 19 residues. In DNA, the CDR3 is TGTGCCAGTACCAAGGCTTATAGGACAGGGGGCGCAACTAATGAAAAACTGTTTTTT. It is translated as CASTKAYRTGGATNEKLFF.

The V call is TRBV7-9, the J call TRBJ2-1; D is possibly TRBD2 (5 bases). CDR3 length equals 14 residues. Trimming removed 3 bases from V and 3 bases from J, with 9 bases in between. CDR1 is SEHNR, CDR2 FQNEAQ, per germline (reference sequence). This CDR3 is CASSFLGDYNEQFF. The CDR3 nucleotides are TGTGCCAGCAGCTTTTTGGGAGACTACAATGAGCAGTTCTTC.

The chain combines TRBV6-5 with TRBJ1-1; possible D gene TRBD1, 6 bases. CDR3 size: 14 residues. Trimming cost V 4 bases and J 4 bases, with 13 bases left between them. Looked up from germline, CDR1 is MNHEY and CDR2 is SVGAGI. The CDR3 sequence is CASSLWTEGTEAFF. The DNA for the CDR3 is TGTGCCAGCAGTTTGTGGACAGAGGGCACTGAAGCTTTCTTT.

V usage is TRBV7-3 and J usage is TRBJ2-7, with TRBD1 identical over 9 bases. Germline trimming cut 4 bases from V and 2 bases from J; bases unmatched to any gene: 6. The CDR3 runs to 15 residues. CDR1 SGHTA and CDR2 FQGTGA come from the germline V gene. The CDR3 reads CASSSTGGTTYEQYF. The CDR3 nucleotides read TGTGCCAGCAGCTCAACAGGGGGCACCACCTACGAGCAGTACTTC.

The chain recombines TRBV6-1 with TRBJ2-7; TRBD1 matches at 9 bases. The trim removed 3 bases at V and 5 bases at J, leaving 8 bases unmatched. The CDR3 length is 15 residues. Germline V CDR1 and CDR2: MNHNS, SASEGT. The CDR3 region has the DNA TGTGCCAGCAGTGACGCCGGGACAGGGAGCAACGAGCAGTACTTC. It codes for CASSDAGTGSNEQYF.

This clone was counted between two and nine times. This chain joins TRBV5-4 and TRBJ1-2, with a possible D match to TRBD1 (5 bases). CDR3 size: 14 residues. V lost 4 bases, J lost 1 base, and 11 bases lay in between. Germline V gives CDR1 SGHNT, CDR2 YYREEE (reference sequence). CDR3 sequence reads: CASSLSGGNYGYTF. CDR3 bases: TGTGCCAGCAGCCTTTCCGGGGGTAACTATGGCTACACCTTC.

This clone has just a few counts. This rearrangement joins TRBV19 to TRBJ1-1; D might be TRBD1 (5 bases). V lost 0 bases and J lost 4, with 6 bases in between. Germline loops: CDR1 LNHDA, CDR2 SQIVND (reference sequence). The CDR3 sequence is 13 residues long. Here the CDR3 reads CASSIDRVTEAFF. Here the CDR3 DNA reads TGTGCCAGTAGTATAGACAGGGTCACTGAAGCTTTCTTT.